This T cell receptor beta chain was captured by sequencing in a study of T cell responses to AZD1222 COVID-19 vaccine. Broader study findings: Only a handful of AZD1222 recipients, about six in all, had baseline seropositivity. Clonal diversity may have been underestimated, and the donors were mostly white British, with more females than males. Spike-specific TCR breadth and depth were elevated following two AZD1222 doses. Regions 160-218 and 743-854 dominated among vaccine-associated CD4 TCRs spanning spike.

CDR1 is LGHNA, CDR2 YNFKEQ, per germline. Trimming shortened V by 0 bases and J by 2 bases, and 10 bases separated the two germline ends. The CDR3 runs 15 residues. The table lists this clone with a few counts. Antigen specificity is unknown. Clones were read by immunoSEQ multiplex PCR, and TCRdb kept only the in-frame ones, dropping some. The profile shows about 70,000 clones, 70% to 90% of them singletons. The sample here was peripheral blood, taken 28 days after the second dose of the MenACWY control vaccine. The chain is built from TRBV4-2 and TRBJ1-1, with a tentative D call TRBD1 (5 bases). This clonotype originated in an adult who received the MenACWY meningococcal vaccine as a control. As DNA, the CDR3 is TGTGCCAGCAGCCAAGAAAGGGGTCGAAACACTGAAGCTTTCTTT. It is translated as CASSQERGRNTEAFF.